The clone carrying this T cell receptor (beta chain) appeared a few times. The data are from a study of T cell responses to AZD1222 COVID-19 vaccine. Across the whole study: Second-dose timings of about 4 or about 12 weeks were pooled.

The method was immunoSEQ multiplex PCR; TCRdb's version includes in-frame clones alone and lacks a portion of them. Here the sample spans roughly 150,000 clones, roughly 88% being singletons. The ends were cut back, 1 base at V and 3 bases at J, with 13 bases in the middle. In germline, CDR1 is LGHNA, CDR2 YNFKEQ. This CDR3 is built from 16 residues. The chain couples TRBV4-2 to TRBJ1-5; unclear D gene. Sample: peripheral blood, taken on day 0 of AZD1222 vaccination. The TCR originated in an adult in good health. The CDR3 DNA reads TGTGCCAGCAGCCAAGTCCCTGGGAGGGACAATCAGCCCCAGCATTTT. Protein: CASSQVPGRDNQPQHF.